This TCR beta chain came from a study of OX40 agonist ivuxolimab in advanced cancers. About the study: Averaging 60 years in age, with a range of about 23 to 90, the cohort was 65% to 85% male. Study-wide results and caveats: Clonal expansion in partial responders at 0.1-3.0 mg/kg ranked among the lowest. Expanded peripheral T cell antigen specificity was not determined.

To note about this clone: Its antigen is not known.

Collection of blood occurred at baseline, at cycle 4 day 1, and at cycle 7 day 1. Data came from immunoSEQ multiplex PCR; TCRdb stores just in-frame clones and leaves some out. The data show roughly 48,000 clones, just under 90% seen once. This TCR was sampled from an adult with an advanced solid tumor such as melanoma, head and neck, liver or kidney cancer. Sequenced here: CD4+ or CD8+ T cells sorted from blood, sampled in a trial of the OX40 agonist ivuxolimab.

CDR3 DNA sequence: TGTGCCATCAGTGAGTACAGAAATCAGCCCCAGCATTTT. It codes for CAISEYRNQPQHF. The chain combines TRBV10-3 with TRBJ1-5; D gene unclear. This CDR3 is 13 amino acids long. Trimming stripped 1 base from V and 4 bases from J, with 5 bases between. Germline assignment: CDR1 ENHRY and CDR2 SYGVKD.